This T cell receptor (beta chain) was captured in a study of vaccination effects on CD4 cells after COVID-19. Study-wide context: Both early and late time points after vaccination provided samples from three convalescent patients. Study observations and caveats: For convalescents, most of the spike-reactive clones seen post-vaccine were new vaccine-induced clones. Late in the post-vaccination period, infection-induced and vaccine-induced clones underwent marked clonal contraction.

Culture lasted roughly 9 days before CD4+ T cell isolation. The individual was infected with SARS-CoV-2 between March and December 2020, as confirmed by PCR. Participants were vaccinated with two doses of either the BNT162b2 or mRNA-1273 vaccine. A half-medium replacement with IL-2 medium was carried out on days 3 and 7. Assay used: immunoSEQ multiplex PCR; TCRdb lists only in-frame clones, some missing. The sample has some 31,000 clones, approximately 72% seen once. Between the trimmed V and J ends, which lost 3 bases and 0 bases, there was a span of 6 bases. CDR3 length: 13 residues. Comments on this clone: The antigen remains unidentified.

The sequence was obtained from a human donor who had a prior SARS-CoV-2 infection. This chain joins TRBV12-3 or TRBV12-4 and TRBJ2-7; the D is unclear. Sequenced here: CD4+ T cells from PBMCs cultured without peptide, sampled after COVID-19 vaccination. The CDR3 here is CASSLSPSYEQYF. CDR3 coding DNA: TGTGCCAGCAGTTTGTCTCCCTCCTACGAGCAGTACTTC.